This TCR beta chain was captured in a study of CD8 T cells in ankylosing spondylitis. Whole-study findings and limits: For ankylosing spondylitis blood, a TCR beta motif of about eight highly homologous variants appeared characteristic. Reported data indicate significant enrichment of disease-linked clones within matched ankylosing spondylitis synovial fluid. Some motif variants were previously reported in reactive arthritis synovial fluid and blood.

Worth noting for this clonotype: No antigen is known for it.

TCRdb re-called the 5' RACE reads with MiXCR, one entry per CDR3 protein. The sample records around 540,000 distinct CDR3 sequences, 12% being singletons. The CDR3 runs 16 residues. Germline assignment: CDR1 MGHRA and CDR2 YSYEKL. V lost 0 bases to trimming and J lost 4 bases, with 15 bases between them. The chain has TRBV4-1 and TRBJ1-2; D remains unclear. Sequenced sample: blood, either unsorted or a sorted T cell fraction (not recorded which). The receptor was isolated from a male donor with ankylosing spondylitis. The CDR3: CASSQEVSVRVYGYTF. Here the CDR3 DNA reads TGCGCCAGCAGCCAAGAGGTTAGTGTACGTGTCTATGGCTACACCTTC.